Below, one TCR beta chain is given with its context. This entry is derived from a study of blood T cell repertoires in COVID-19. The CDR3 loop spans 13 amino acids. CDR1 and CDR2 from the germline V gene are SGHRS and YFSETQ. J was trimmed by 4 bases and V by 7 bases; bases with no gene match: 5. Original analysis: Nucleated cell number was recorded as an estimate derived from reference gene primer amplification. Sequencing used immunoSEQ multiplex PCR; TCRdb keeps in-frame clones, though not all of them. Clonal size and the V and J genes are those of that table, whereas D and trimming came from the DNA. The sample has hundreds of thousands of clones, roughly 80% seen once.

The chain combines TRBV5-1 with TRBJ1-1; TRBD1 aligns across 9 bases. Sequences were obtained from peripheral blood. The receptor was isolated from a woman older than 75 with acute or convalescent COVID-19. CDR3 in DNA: TGCGCCAGCGGAACAGGGGGCGGCACTGAAGCTTTCTTT. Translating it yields CASGTGGGTEAFF.